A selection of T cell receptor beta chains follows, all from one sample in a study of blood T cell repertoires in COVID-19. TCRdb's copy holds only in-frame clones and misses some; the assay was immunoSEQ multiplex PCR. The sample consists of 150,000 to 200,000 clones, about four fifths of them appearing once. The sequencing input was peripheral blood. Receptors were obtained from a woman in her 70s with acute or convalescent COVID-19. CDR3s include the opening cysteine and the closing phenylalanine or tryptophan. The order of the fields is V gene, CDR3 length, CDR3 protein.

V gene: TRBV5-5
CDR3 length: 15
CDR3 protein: CASSLSGGAIGELFF

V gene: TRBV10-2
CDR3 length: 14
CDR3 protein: CASASGTVNTEAFF

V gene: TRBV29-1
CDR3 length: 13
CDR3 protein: CSPVGGRGEKLFF

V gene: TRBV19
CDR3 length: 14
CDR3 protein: CASTETGKNTEAFF

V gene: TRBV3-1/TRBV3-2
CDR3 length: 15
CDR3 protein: CASSKSYPLKYEQYF

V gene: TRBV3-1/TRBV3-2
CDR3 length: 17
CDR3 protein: CASSAAGGGFSTDTQYF

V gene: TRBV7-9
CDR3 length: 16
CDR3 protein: CASSLKGGSGTDTQYF

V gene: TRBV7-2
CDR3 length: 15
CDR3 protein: CASSSIRDRGTEAFF

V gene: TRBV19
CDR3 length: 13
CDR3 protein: CASSFQVQETQYF

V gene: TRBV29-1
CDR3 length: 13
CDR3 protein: CSRGTALCREQFF

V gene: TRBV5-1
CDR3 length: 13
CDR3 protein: CASSSRVGQPQHF

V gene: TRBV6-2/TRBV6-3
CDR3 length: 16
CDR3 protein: CASSVSTGFSNQPQHF

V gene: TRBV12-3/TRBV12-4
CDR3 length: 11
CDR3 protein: CASRGGSGYTF

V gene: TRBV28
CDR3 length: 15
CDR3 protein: CASSGHGQGFGELFF

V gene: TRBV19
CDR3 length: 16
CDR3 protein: CASSPSEGTSVLEQFF

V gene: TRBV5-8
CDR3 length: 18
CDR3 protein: CASSQVFTGWVNNQPQHF

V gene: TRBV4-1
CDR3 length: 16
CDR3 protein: CASSTRTSGGAYEQFF

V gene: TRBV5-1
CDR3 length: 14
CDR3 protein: CASSTGPATYEQYF

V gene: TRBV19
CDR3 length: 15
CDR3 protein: CASSMRQDSTDTQYF

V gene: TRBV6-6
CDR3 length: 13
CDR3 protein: CASSYSWRTEAFF

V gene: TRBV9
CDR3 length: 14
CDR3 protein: CASSVGTGIGTIYF

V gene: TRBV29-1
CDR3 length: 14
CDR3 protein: CSITRDSSTDTQYF

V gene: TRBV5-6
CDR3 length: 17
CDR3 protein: CASSLNGAKLATGELFF

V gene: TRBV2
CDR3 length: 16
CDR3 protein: CASRDRVFLAKNIQYF

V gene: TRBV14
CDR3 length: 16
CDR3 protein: CASSPARQTGWETQYF

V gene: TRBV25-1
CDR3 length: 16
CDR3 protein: CASRPRGSSGANVLTF

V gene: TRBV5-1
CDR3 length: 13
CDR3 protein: CASSLSQGYEQYF

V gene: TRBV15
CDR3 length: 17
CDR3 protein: CATSRDPRASGTDTQYF

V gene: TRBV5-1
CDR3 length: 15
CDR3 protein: CASSLTTGGTDTQYF

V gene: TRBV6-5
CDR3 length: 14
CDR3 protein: CASRGQGAQNGYTF

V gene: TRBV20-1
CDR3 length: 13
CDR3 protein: CSASWGRNQPQHF

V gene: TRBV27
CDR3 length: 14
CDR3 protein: CASGTGGGYNEQFF

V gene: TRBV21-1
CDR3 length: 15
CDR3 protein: CASTGGTRRTGELFF

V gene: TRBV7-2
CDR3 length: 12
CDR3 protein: CASSLTGSGYTF

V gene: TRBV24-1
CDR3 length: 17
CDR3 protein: CATAGGTGISGANVLTF

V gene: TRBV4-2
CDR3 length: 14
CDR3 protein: CASRSRIGGEKLFF

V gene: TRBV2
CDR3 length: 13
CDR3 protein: CASSKDSHYEQYF

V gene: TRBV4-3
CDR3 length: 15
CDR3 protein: CASSQDENRLDGYTF

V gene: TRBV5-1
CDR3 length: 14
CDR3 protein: CASSIQGAWTEAFF

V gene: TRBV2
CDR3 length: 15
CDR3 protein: CASSFQGANTGELFF

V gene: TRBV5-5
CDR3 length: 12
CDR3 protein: CASSHQGNEQYF

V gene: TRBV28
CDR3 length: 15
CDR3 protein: CASSVTTGAGQPQHF

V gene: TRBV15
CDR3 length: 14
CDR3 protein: CATSLQGSTDTQYF

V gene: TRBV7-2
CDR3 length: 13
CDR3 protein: CASSLFSSNGYTF

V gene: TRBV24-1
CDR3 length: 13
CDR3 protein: CATRSSGANVLTF

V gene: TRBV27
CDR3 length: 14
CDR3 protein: CASSWGGGYNEQFF

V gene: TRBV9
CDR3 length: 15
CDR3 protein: CASSREGQDSNEQFF

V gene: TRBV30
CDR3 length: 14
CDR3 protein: CAWSVGRGDQPQHF

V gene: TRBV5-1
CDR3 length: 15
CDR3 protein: CASSSTGRSGNTIYF

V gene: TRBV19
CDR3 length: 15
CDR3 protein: CASSTPGLSYNEQFF